The rows below give T cell receptor beta chains drawn from one sample of a study of blood T cell repertoires in COVID-19. The assay was immunoSEQ multiplex PCR, and TCRdb's table has in-frame clones only and misses some. This table holds roughly 190,000 clones, roughly 90% found once. Sequencing input: peripheral blood. The receptors were sampled from a middle-aged man with acute or convalescent COVID-19. Each CDR3 is given with its conserved first and last residue. D genes are given only for firm matches. The listing skips clone size in some rows; elsewhere it reads once, few, many or a size class.

TGTGCCAGCAGTTATAGCGGGAGGAACCCCCGGGGCACAGATACGCAGTATTTT	CASSYSGRNPRGTDTQYF	.	TRBD2	TRBJ2-3	TRBV27
TGTGCCAGCAGCCAAGTTGCCCTAGCGGTCCTCGGGACCCAGTACTTC	CASSQVALAVLGTQYF	once	TRBD2	TRBJ2-5	TRBV14
TGTGCCAGCAGCCAACCCCCGGGACAGGATAATGAAAAACTGTTTTTT	CASSQPPGQDNEKLFF	.	TRBD1	TRBJ1-4	TRBV7-9
TGTGCCAGCAGTCGGACAGGCTCGAACACCGGGGAGCTGTTTTTT	CASSRTGSNTGELFF	.	TRBD1	TRBJ2-2	TRBV6-2/TRBV6-3
TGTGCCAGCAGCCTACAGGGACTAGCGGGGGGCGGTAATGAGCAGTTCTTC	CASSLQGLAGGGNEQFF	.	TRBD2	TRBJ2-1	TRBV9
TGTGCCACCAGTGACGCGACAGCCTCTGAAGCTTTCTTT	CATSDATASEAFF	.	.	TRBJ1-1	TRBV24-1
TGTGCCAGCAGTTCCGCGGGGACCTACGAGCAGTACTTC	CASSSAGTYEQYF	.	.	TRBJ2-7	TRBV12-3/TRBV12-4
TGTGCCAGTAGTATTCAAGGGGGAAGACTAGCGCGGAAAGAGACCCAGTACTTC	CASSIQGGRLARKETQYF	.	TRBD2	TRBJ2-5	TRBV19
TGTGCCAGCTCACCGACGGACGGACTATATGGCTACACCTTC	CASSPTDGLYGYTF	.	.	TRBJ1-2	TRBV18
TGTGCCAGCAGCCAAGACGGGACAGGGACGGCTGGGGCCAACGTCCTGACTTTC	CASSQDGTGTAGANVLTF	.	TRBD1	TRBJ2-6	TRBV3-1/TRBV3-2
TGTGCTAGTGGTTTGGTACGAGTAGCGGGAGGGACCGGGGAGCTGTTTTTT	CASGLVRVAGGTGELFF	.	TRBD2	TRBJ2-2	TRBV12-5
TGTGCCAGCAGCTTCCTAGCGGGAGATCTCGAGCAGTACTTC	CASSFLAGDLEQYF	once	TRBD2	TRBJ2-7	TRBV11-2
TGTGCCAGCACGGACCCCGGGGCGGGGGACACTGAAGCTTTCTTT	CASTDPGAGDTEAFF	.	.	TRBJ1-1	TRBV28
TGTGCCAGCAGCTTAAGGGATCTAGGGGCCTCCCCCATCCTATATTTT	CASSLRDLGASPILYF	.	.	TRBJ1-3	TRBV11-2
TGTGCCAGCAGTTACAGCGGGGGGGCTGCAGATACGCAGTATTTT	CASSYSGGAADTQYF	.	TRBD2	TRBJ2-3	TRBV6-5
TGCGCCAGCAGCCAAGATCTAGGGTTCGGGGGACTCAATTTT	CASSQDLGFGGLNF	once	.	TRBJ1-3	TRBV4-1
TGTGCCAGCAGCGTTAGCGGGGGCCCCCCAGATGAGCAGTTCTTC	CASSVSGGPPDEQFF	.	TRBD2	TRBJ2-1	TRBV9
TGTGCCAGTAGTATAAAGCAGGGGTCCGGATCACCCCTCCACTTT	CASSIKQGSGSPLHF	few	.	TRBJ1-6	TRBV19
TGTGCCAGCAGCTTTGGGTTTACAGGGGAGAGAGAGACCCAGTACTTC	CASSFGFTGERETQYF	.	TRBD1	TRBJ2-5	TRBV7-2
TGTGCCAGTAGTCCAGACCCGGGGACAGATACGCAGTATTTT	CASSPDPGTDTQYF	.	.	TRBJ2-3	TRBV19
TGTGCCAGCTCACCCAGGGGTCTCAGCACAAATACGCAGTATTTT	CASSPRGLSTNTQYF	.	.	TRBJ2-3	TRBV18
TGTGCCAGCAGGACCGGGACTAGCGGGTCGACCTACGAGCAGTACTTC	CASRTGTSGSTYEQYF	.	TRBD2	TRBJ2-7	TRBV2
TGTGCCAGCAGTCCCGGGACAGGGGGCATAAATCAGCCCCAGCATTTT	CASSPGTGGINQPQHF	.	TRBD1	TRBJ1-5	TRBV28
TGCGCCAGCAGCTTGGAACAGATAGACAATGAGCAGTTCTTC	CASSLEQIDNEQFF	.	.	TRBJ2-1	TRBV5-1
TGTGCCAGTAGTAGAGGACAGGGATTACAAGAGACCCAGTACTTC	CASSRGQGLQETQYF	few	TRBD1	TRBJ2-5	TRBV19
TGTGCCAGCAGCTTAGTTAGACTCAATGAGCAGTTCTTC	CASSLVRLNEQFF	.	.	TRBJ2-1	TRBV7-2
TGTGCCAGCAGCACGGGACAGGGGGAGTACGGCTACACCTTC	CASSTGQGEYGYTF	.	TRBD1	TRBJ1-2	TRBV28
TGTGCCAGCAGCCAAGAGGGGGCCAGGAATTCACCCCTCCACTTT	CASSQEGARNSPLHF	.	.	TRBJ1-6	TRBV3-1/TRBV3-2
TGTGCCACCAGTGATAGGGACAGGGGACCCACAGATACGCAGTATTTT	CATSDRDRGPTDTQYF	.	TRBD1	TRBJ2-3	TRBV24-1
TGTGCCACCAGCAGAGTCTATAATGAGCAGTTCTTC	CATSRVYNEQFF	few	.	TRBJ2-1	TRBV15